These T cell receptor beta chains were read from a single sample in a study of early T cells in non-severe SARS-CoV-2 infection. A single record per CDR3 protein comes from TCRdb applying MiXCR to the 5' RACE reads. The sample shows fewer than 55,000 distinct CDR3 sequences, around 8.4% of them seen only once. Sequenced: whole blood. The receptors were gathered from an adult who was a healthcare worker with PCR-confirmed SARS-CoV-2 infection or an uninfected control (not recorded which). Each CDR3 is given with its conserved first and last residue. Fields, in order: CDR3 protein, clone size, V gene. Clone sizes are given selectively: once, few, many, or a class where the clone is expanded.

CDR3 protein: CAIKGQGSDTGELFF; clone size: many; V gene: TRBV10-3
CDR3 protein: CSAGQGAVGNEQFF; clone size: many; V gene: TRBV20-1
CDR3 protein: CASSPPPGNNEQFF; clone size: few; V gene: TRBV18
CDR3 protein: CASRDRGNQPQHF; clone size: many; V gene: TRBV19
CDR3 protein: CASSLILAGTQYF; clone size: many; V gene: TRBV7-3
CDR3 protein: CASSDRGTEQYF; clone size: -; V gene: TRBV6-1
CDR3 protein: CAVAAAGGNGELFF; clone size: many; V gene: TRBV10-3
CDR3 protein: CATSPGVLRGDTQYF; clone size: many; V gene: TRBV24-1
CDR3 protein: CATKRGGGPADEQFF; clone size: many; V gene: TRBV10-3
CDR3 protein: CASSRTGEGEQYF; clone size: -; V gene: TRBV2
CDR3 protein: CASSPPSGTGGNEQFF; clone size: -; V gene: TRBV18
CDR3 protein: CSAAKGAGAYEQYF; clone size: many; V gene: TRBV20-1
CDR3 protein: CASSFGLAGEQYF; clone size: -; V gene: TRBV11-3
CDR3 protein: CSARAEQAYNEKLFF; clone size: many; V gene: TRBV20-1
CDR3 protein: CASSLRDSSYNEQFF; clone size: few; V gene: TRBV3-1
CDR3 protein: CASSPTGWYEQYF; clone size: -; V gene: TRBV19
CDR3 protein: CASSQDAREGRSEQYF; clone size: many; V gene: TRBV4-1
CDR3 protein: CAISEWNGDNNEQFF; clone size: many; V gene: TRBV10-3
CDR3 protein: CASSESRTVSGANVLTF; clone size: many; V gene: TRBV10-2
CDR3 protein: CASSLVGTTNEKLFF; clone size: -; V gene: TRBV5-6
CDR3 protein: CAWSVAGGNEQYF; clone size: many; V gene: TRBV30
CDR3 protein: CASSLGLAGQIYTGELFF; clone size: many; V gene: TRBV7-6
CDR3 protein: CASSDSPSYEQYF; clone size: few; V gene: TRBV10-1
CDR3 protein: CASSQDGAGMNTEAFF; clone size: -; V gene: TRBV4-2
CDR3 protein: CASSQDRGQGTLEWQYF; clone size: many; V gene: TRBV14
CDR3 protein: CASRTISFPTGELFF; clone size: many; V gene: TRBV7-9
CDR3 protein: CSAGHQISYNEQFF; clone size: many; V gene: TRBV20-1
CDR3 protein: CASSLRTGPNEQYF; clone size: many; V gene: TRBV7-2
CDR3 protein: CASSYLSSVNTGELFF; clone size: many; V gene: TRBV6-2/TRBV6-3
CDR3 protein: CASSLLANYNEQFF; clone size: few; V gene: TRBV4-1
CDR3 protein: CASSFDRGVYNYGYTF; clone size: -; V gene: TRBV28
CDR3 protein: CASSPTGTEGYEQYF; clone size: -; V gene: TRBV7-2
CDR3 protein: CASSFALAGNNEQFF; clone size: many; V gene: TRBV5-5
CDR3 protein: CASNAGLAIDNEQFF; clone size: many; V gene: TRBV5-5
CDR3 protein: CASSYGWQETQYF; clone size: -; V gene: TRBV6-2/TRBV6-3
CDR3 protein: CSARPGLPSTGELFF; clone size: few; V gene: TRBV20-1
CDR3 protein: CSVIYQTGTGYYEQYF; clone size: many; V gene: TRBV29-1
CDR3 protein: CATSEASGTSGHYEQYF; clone size: many; V gene: TRBV24-1
CDR3 protein: CASSPGRDQETQYF; clone size: many; V gene: TRBV12-3/TRBV12-4
CDR3 protein: CASSATGLFAEAFF; clone size: many; V gene: TRBV9
CDR3 protein: CASRDPLSNEQFF; clone size: many; V gene: TRBV10-2
CDR3 protein: CASRHGGTSGTYTGELFF; clone size: -; V gene: TRBV7-2
CDR3 protein: CASRPGPSTDTQYF; clone size: few; V gene: TRBV5-1